The T cell receptor (beta chain) under discussion was sequenced for a study of shared clonotypes between healthy human individuals. The donor population consisted of healthy HIV-negative adults with no recent acute infections or vaccinations. Genomic DNA for unsorted samples was obtained from tens of millions of PBMCs. Among the unsorted PBMC samples, replicate PCRs used around 280 ng DNA, roughly 30,000 T cell genomes. Under the authors' procedure: In the immunoSEQ data, sequences were junction-only and lacked quality scores, so filtering differed. Profiling relied on immunoSEQ multiplex PCR, and the TCRdb table lists in-frame clones only, not all of them. D and trimming come from the DNA, and the V and J calls and clone size come from that table. The data contain about 460,000 clones, over 60% of them seen just once; the ten biggest clones take up around 12%. The CDR3 runs 16 residues. The V gene's germline CDR1 is MNHNY and CDR2 SVGAGI (reference sequence).

As concerns this clone: The likely explanation is a read error, given a far larger clone one base away.

The sequencing input was PBMCs. The source of this sequence is a woman aged 40 to 55 in good health. Some clones in this sample may be carry-over from other donors' samples. The chain joins TRBV6-6 to TRBJ1-1; D is unclear. CDR3 amino acids: CASGYSGGGPNTEAFF. DNA for the CDR3: TGTGCCAGCGGTTACTCGGGCGGAGGACCGAACACTGAAGCTTTCTTT.